This T cell receptor (beta chain) originates from a study of cytomegalovirus exposure and HLA in healthy donors. Study-wide context: Earlier results showed roughly 120 million unique TCR beta sequences derived from roughly 180 million T cells. For the approximately 390 genotyped donors, over 80% fell within the Caucasian-associated ancestry cluster.

This PCR relied on a set of 60 Vbeta primers and 13 Jbeta primers. Sequenced by immunoSEQ multiplex PCR; TCRdb stores in-frame clones only, minus some. In the table there are 95,000 to 100,000 clones, approximately 80% of which are singletons. Details on this clone: As yet, its antigen is unknown.

CDR3 length: 14 residues. From germline, CDR1 is GTSNPN and CDR2 SVGIG (reference sequence). Deletions cut 3 bases from V and 6 bases from J, with 15 bases between. Whole-study results and caveats: TCR beta sequences numbering under 20,000 were associated with HLA alleles at 0.05 false discovery rate in a later analysis. What a later analysis showed was that several of the most significant clusters appeared linked to common viral pathogens.

The sequencing sample was made of PBMCs. The TCR comes from a female donor in good health and CMV-seropositive. The rearrangement links TRBV30 to TRBJ1-5, with a possible D match to TRBD1 (5 bases). The CDR3 DNA follows: TGTGCCTGGAGGGGGGAAGGGGAGGCTCAGCCCCAGCATTTT. Amino acid sequence: CAWRGEGEAQPQHF.